These 30 T cell receptor beta chains originate from one sample sequenced in a study of blood T cell repertoires in COVID-19. Sequenced by immunoSEQ multiplex PCR; TCRdb stores in-frame clones only, minus some. Of 30,000 or so clones in the sample, roughly 80% were seen once. Sequencing was done on a sample of peripheral blood. The source is an older man with active COVID-19.

This clone was observed a few times. The chain combines TRBV19 with TRBJ2-7; 8 bases align to TRBD1. Germline CDR1 LNHDA, CDR2 SQIVND (reference sequence). This CDR3 has 14 residues. V lost 4 bases and J lost 7; bases outside the gene matches: 9. The CDR3 sequence is CASSTQAGGWEQYF. The CDR3 DNA reads as TGTGCCAGTAGTACCCAGGCAGGGGGCTGGGAGCAGTACTTC. Looking up the rest from reference TRBV19 and TRBJ2-7 gives the full variable domain: DGGITQSPKYLFRKEGQNVTLSCEQNLNHDAMYWYRQDPGQGLRLIYYSQIVNDFQKGDIAEGYSVSREKKESFPLTVTSAQKNPTAFYLCASSTQAGGWEQYFGPGTRLTVT.

The chain uses TRBV27 and TRBJ1-6, with a possible D match to TRBD1 (6 bases). The CDR3 spans 19 residues. The V gene lost 1 base and the J gene lost 0 bases, with 16 bases spanning the gap. Germline lookup yields CDR1 MNHEY and CDR2 SMNVEV (reference sequence). CDR3 DNA: TGTGCCAGCAGTTTATTCGGCGGGGGGCTTAGCTCCTATAATTCACCCCTCCACTTT. As protein: CASSLFGGGLSSYNSPLHF.

The chain has TRBV5-1 and TRBJ2-1; 7 nucleotides line up with TRBD1. V shed 7 bases and J 4 bases; nucleotides not matched to a gene: 14. Germline CDR1 SGHRS, CDR2 YFSETQ. This CDR3 is built from 16 residues. The CDR3 here is CASGDRAPSNYNEQFF. The CDR3 DNA reads as TGCGCCAGCGGCGACAGGGCCCCCTCAAATTACAATGAGCAGTTCTTC.

The J gene is TRBJ1-6, the V gene TRBV19; D is ambiguous. The CDR3 runs 14 residues. Trimming cost V 1 base and J 7 bases, with 8 bases left between them. Germline CDR1 is LNHDA and CDR2 is SQIVND (reference sequence). The CDR3 bases are TGTGCCAGTAGTATAGGAGGAAGGAATTCACCCCTCCACTTT. This gives the protein CASSIGGRNSPLHF.

The chain couples TRBV6-5 to TRBJ1-6, with a possible D match to TRBD1 (5 bases). V gave up 0 bases and J gave up 7 bases, with 13 bases separating them. This CDR3 spans 16 amino acids. Germline values: CDR1 MNHEY, CDR2 SVGAGI. CDR3 sequence (DNA): TGTGCCAGCAGTTACTCGAAAGGGGCTACCAATTCACCCCTCCACTTT. Translation gives CASSYSKGATNSPLHF.

The V gene is TRBV5-1, the J gene TRBJ1-4; the D gene is possibly TRBD1 (5 bases). This CDR3 has 14 residues. CDR1 and CDR2 from the germline V gene are SGHRS and YFSETQ. Trimming removed 4 bases from V and 0 bases from J, with 7 bases in between. The CDR3 nucleotides are TGCGCCAGCAGCGTGACAGCAACTAATGAAAAACTGTTTTTT. The encoded protein is CASSVTATNEKLFF.

CDR3 protein: CAWSTYGAGEKLFF. CDR3 sequence (DNA): TGTGCCTGGAGTACGTACGGGGCGGGGGAAAAACTGTTTTTT. The J gene is TRBJ1-4, the V gene TRBV30; the D gene is possibly TRBD1 (5 bases). V lost 2 bases and J lost 8, with 15 bases in between. The CDR3 extends over 14 amino acids. Germline-derived CDR1 and CDR2 are GTSNPN and SVGIG (reference sequence).

The rearrangement links TRBV19 to TRBJ1-2; tentatively, D is TRBD1 (5 bases). The ends were cut back, 5 bases at V and 2 bases at J, with 15 bases in the middle. Looked up from germline, CDR1 is LNHDA and CDR2 is SQIVND (reference sequence). The CDR3 is 15 amino acids. The CDR3 coding sequence is TGTGCCAGTAGTCTCGACAGTAGTAGAAACTATGGCTACACCTTC. Translated, it gives CASSLDSSRNYGYTF.

The rearrangement links TRBV4-1 to TRBJ1-5; TRBD1 might be the D (5 bases). The V and J ends lost 1 base and 0 bases respectively, with 19 bases between them. Germline V gene data show CDR1 as MGHRA and CDR2 as YSYEKL. The CDR3 runs 19 residues. CDR3 in DNA: TGCGCCAGCAGCCAAGCCCAATCGGAAGGGGTCTATAGCAATCAGCCCCAGCATTTT. This translates into CASSQAQSEGVYSNQPQHF.

The chain couples TRBV18 to TRBJ1-6; TRBD1 might be the D (6 bases). The CDR3 length is 16 residues. CDR1 KGHSH and CDR2 LQKENI come from the germline V gene. Trimming took 3 bases from V and 5 from J, leaving 14 bases between them. CDR3 sequence: CASSPGRTGNNSPLHF. Here the CDR3 DNA reads TGTGCCAGCTCACCGGGGCGTACAGGGAATAATTCACCCCTCCACTTT.

The genes are TRBV20-1 and TRBJ1-2; tentative D call: TRBD1 (6 bases). The CDR3 contains 11 residues. Deletions cut 7 bases from V and 7 bases from J, with 13 bases between. Germline assignment: CDR1 DFQATT and CDR2 SNEGSKA (reference sequence). The CDR3 loop reads CSGLRGSGYTF. DNA of the CDR3: TGCAGTGGTTTAAGGGGGAGTGGCTACACCTTC.

The CDR3 spells CASSQAQGPSGNTIYF. The CDR3 DNA reads TGTGCCAGCAGCCAAGCACAGGGACCTTCTGGAAACACCATATATTTT. The chain has TRBV14 and TRBJ1-3, with a possible D match to TRBD1 (6 bases). V was clipped by 1 base and J by 1 base, with 11 bases between them. CDR3 length equals 16 residues. Germline-derived CDR1 and CDR2 are SGHDN and FVKESK. Variable domain in full (rest from reference TRBV14 and TRBJ1-3): EAGVTQFPSHSVIEKGQTVTLRCDPISGHDNLYWYRRVMGKEIKFLLHFVKESKQDESGMPNNRFLAERTGGTYSTLKVQPAELEDSGVYFCASSQAQGPSGNTIYFGEGSWLTVV.

The chain has TRBV7-8 and TRBJ2-7; maybe TRBD2 (6 bases). The CDR3 runs to 15 residues. Germline V gene sequence: CDR1 SGHVS, CDR2 FQNEAQ. Trimming pared 5 bases from V and 6 bases from J, leaving 20 bases between. This chain's CDR3 is CASSSLGGSGSEQYF. The CDR3 DNA reads as TGTGCCAGCAGCAGTCTCGGGGGTTCTGGTTCCGAGCAGTACTTC.

The chain employs TRBV3-1 (or the pseudogene TRBV3-2) and TRBJ2-7, with 10 bases matching TRBD2. Germline trimming cut 5 bases from V and 6 bases from J; bases unmatched to any gene: 10. The germline gives CDR1 LGHDT, CDR2 YNNKEL (reference sequence). This CDR3 is built from 15 residues. CDR3 loop: CASSKTSGPSGEQYF. CDR3 sequence (DNA): TGTGCCAGCAGCAAGACTAGCGGGCCCTCGGGCGAGCAGTACTTC.

The chain couples TRBV5-1 to TRBJ2-7; the D is unclear. Germline-derived CDR1 and CDR2 are SGHRS and YFSETQ. CDR3 length: 11 residues. V was shortened by 4 bases and J by 4 bases, with 6 bases between the two germline ends. In DNA form, the CDR3 reads TGCGCCAGCAGCAGAGAGTACGAGCAGTACTTC. Translating it yields CASSREYEQYF.

There are a few counts of this clone. The V call is TRBV27, the J call TRBJ1-6, with TRBD1 matching 10 bases. The V gene end was trimmed by 5 bases and the J gene end by 4 bases; junction bases not matched to a gene: 2. CDR1 and CDR2 (germline): MNHEY, SMNVEV (reference sequence). The CDR3 totals 15 residues. CDR3 in amino acids: CASSRQGAYNSPLHF. CDR3 bases: TGTGCCAGCAGTCGACAGGGGGCTTATAATTCACCCCTCCACTTT.

The J gene is TRBJ2-6, the V gene TRBV7-3; 7 bases agree with TRBD1. The CDR3 extends over 15 amino acids. J gave up 2 bases and V 4 bases, and 2 bases lay outside the gene matches. Germline assignment: CDR1 SGHTA and CDR2 FQGTGA. The CDR3 sequence is CASSSTGAGANVLTF. The CDR3, as DNA: TGTGCCAGCAGCTCTACAGGGGCTGGGGCCAACGTCCTGACTTTC.

The chain uses TRBV6-6 and TRBJ1-3; no reliable D call. CDR3 length: 14 residues. The germline V gene encodes CDR1 MNHNY and CDR2 SVGAGI (reference sequence). Trimming left V 7 bases short and J 0 bases short, with 10 bases between. For the CDR3, the DNA is TGTGCCAGCACTAGGCAGTCCTCTGGAAACACCATATATTTT. Protein: CASTRQSSGNTIYF.

This sequence joins TRBV7-9 and TRBJ2-7; a weak D match, TRBD1 (6 bases). The V gene's germline CDR1 is SEHNR and CDR2 FQNEAQ (reference sequence). CDR3 length: 14 amino acids. V was trimmed by 2 bases and J by 0 bases, leaving 8 bases between them. CDR3 region: CASSLRDISYEQYF. The CDR3 coding sequence is TGTGCCAGCAGCTTACGGGACATCTCCTACGAGCAGTACTTC. Combining the CDR3 with reference TRBV7-9 and TRBJ2-7 gives the whole variable domain DTGVSQNPRHKITKRGQNVTFRCDPISEHNRLYWYRQTLGQGPEFLTYFQNEAQLEKSRLLSDRFSAERPKGSFSTLEIQRTEQGDSAMYLCASSLRDISYEQYFGPGTRLTVT.

This chain links TRBV6-6 with TRBJ2-1, with a tentative D call TRBD1 (6 bases). The ends were cut back, 5 bases at V and 4 bases at J, with 27 bases in the middle. CDR3 length: 19 amino acids. The germline gives CDR1 MNHNY, CDR2 SVGAGI (reference sequence). The CDR3 DNA is TGTGCCAGCAGTCCCCGAGGGTGGGGGCAGACTGCTACGTACAATGAGCAGTTCTTC. Translation: CASSPRGWGQTATYNEQFF.

This chain uses TRBV5-4 with TRBJ2-7; D is unclear. V gave up 0 bases and J gave up 3 bases, with 7 bases separating them. CDR3 size: 13 residues. Per germline, CDR1 SGHNT and CDR2 YYREEE (reference sequence). The CDR3 here is CASSLERHYEQYF. The CDR3 DNA sequence: TGTGCCAGCAGCTTGGAGCGCCACTACGAGCAGTACTTC. The full variable domain, completed using reference TRBV5-4 and TRBJ2-7, is ETGVTQSPTHLIKTRGQQVTLRCSSQSGHNTVSWYQQALGQGPQFIFQYYREEENGRGNFPPRFSGLQFPNYSSELNVNALELDDSALYLCASSLERHYEQYFGPGTRLTVT.

A word on this clone: One end of the junction varies from germline; a read error may be responsible. The CDR3 spells CASSTNQQGTPHF. The CDR3 nucleotides are TGTGCCAGCTCAACGAACCAACAGGGTACCCCCCACTTC. The genes are TRBV18 and TRBJ2-7; tentative D call: TRBD1 (6 bases). Germline V gene data show CDR1 as KGHSH and CDR2 as LQKENI. There are 13 residues in the CDR3.

The rearrangement links TRBV10-3 to TRBJ2-1, with a weak D call TRBD1 (5 bases). Trimming took off 6 bases at V and 10 bases at J, with 13 bases between the two ends. This CDR3 is built from 12 residues. Germline CDR1 is ENHRY and CDR2 is SYGVKD. The CDR3 sequence is CAIRIQDHEQFF. CDR3 DNA sequence: TGTGCCATCAGGATACAGGATCACGAGCAGTTCTTC.

CDR3 bases: TGTGCCAGCAAACGGGACAGTCTCTATGGCTACACCTTC. Its protein product is CASKRDSLYGYTF. This chain joins TRBV6-5 and TRBJ1-2; 7 nucleotides line up with TRBD1. From germline, CDR1 is MNHEY and CDR2 SVGAGI. The CDR3 totals 13 residues. The ends lost 7 bases at V and 4 bases at J; junction bases unmatched: 6.

This clone was picked up one time. This chain connects TRBV28 to TRBJ1-5; no definite D call. V was trimmed by 2 bases and J by 3 bases, leaving 5 bases between them. The CDR3 length is 13 residues. Germline assignment: CDR1 MDHEN and CDR2 SYDVKM. This chain's CDR3 is CASSLTVNQPQHF. The CDR3 DNA follows: TGTGCCAGCAGTTTAACAGTCAATCAGCCCCAGCATTTT.

The V call is TRBV6-5, the J call TRBJ2-1, with TRBD2 identical over 8 bases. The CDR3 length is 15 residues. The trim removed 6 bases at V and 7 bases at J, leaving 11 bases unmatched. Germline CDR1 and CDR2: MNHEY and SVGAGI. CDR3 loop: CASSFTGGARNEQFF. The CDR3 nucleotides are TGTGCCAGCAGCTTTACGGGGGGGGCCCGGAATGAGCAGTTCTTC.

V is TRBV7-9 and J is TRBJ2-5; 8 bases agree with TRBD1. Germline CDR1 SEHNR, CDR2 FQNEAQ (reference sequence). The CDR3 contains 15 residues. With 5 bases clipped from V and 4 bases from J, the junction kept 9 bases outside the gene matches. The chain's CDR3 is CASSPGDRIRETQYF. As DNA, the CDR3 is TGTGCCAGCAGCCCCGGGGACAGGATAAGAGAGACCCAGTACTTC.

The rearrangement joins TRBV28 to TRBJ1-1; D remains ambiguous. The CDR3 loop spans 14 amino acids. In germline, CDR1 is MDHEN, CDR2 SYDVKM. V lost 6 bases to trimming and J lost 0 bases, with 11 bases between them. The CDR3 DNA reads as TGTGCCAGCAGGTCCGCGGGTGTGAACACTGAAGCTTTCTTT. Translated: CASRSAGVNTEAFF.

The chain employs TRBV11-2 and TRBJ2-7, with 8 bases matching TRBD1. Per the germline V gene, CDR1 is SGHAT and CDR2 is FQNNGV. Trimming took 2 bases from V and 2 from J; bases not matched to a gene: 2. The CDR3 spans 14 residues. The DNA for the CDR3 is TGTGCCAGCAGCTTAAACAGGGGGGCCTACGAGCAGTACTTC. Its protein product is CASSLNRGAYEQYF.

This rearrangement joins TRBV5-1 to TRBJ2-2; 9 nucleotides align to TRBD1. Germline CDR1 SGHRS, CDR2 YFSETQ. Trimming at V came to 3 bases and at J to 7 bases, leaving 4 bases not matched to a gene. This CDR3 contains 14 residues. The CDR3 sequence is CASSWGQGSGELFF. In DNA form, the CDR3 reads TGCGCCAGCAGCTGGGGACAGGGTAGCGGGGAGCTGTTTTTT. The full variable domain, completed using reference TRBV5-1 and TRBJ2-2, is KAGVTQTPRYLIKTRGQQVTLSCSPISGHRSVSWYQQTPGQGLQFLFEYFSETQRNKGNFPGRFSGRQFSNSRSEMNVSTLELGDSALYLCASSWGQGSGELFFGEGSRLTVL.